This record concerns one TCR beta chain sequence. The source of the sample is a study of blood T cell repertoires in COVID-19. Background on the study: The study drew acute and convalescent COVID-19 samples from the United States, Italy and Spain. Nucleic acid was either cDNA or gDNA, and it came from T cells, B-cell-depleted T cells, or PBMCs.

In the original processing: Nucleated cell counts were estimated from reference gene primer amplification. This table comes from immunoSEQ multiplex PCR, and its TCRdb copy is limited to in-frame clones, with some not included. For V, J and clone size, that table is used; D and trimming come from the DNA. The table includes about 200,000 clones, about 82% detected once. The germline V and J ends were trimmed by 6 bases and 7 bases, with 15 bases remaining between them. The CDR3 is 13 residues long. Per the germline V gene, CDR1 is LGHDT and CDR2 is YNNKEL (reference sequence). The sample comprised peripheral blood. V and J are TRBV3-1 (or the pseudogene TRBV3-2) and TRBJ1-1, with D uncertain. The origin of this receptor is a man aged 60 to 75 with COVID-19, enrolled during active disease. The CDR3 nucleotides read TGTGCCAGCAGTCCTTTTGAGGTAGGTGAAGCTTTCTTT. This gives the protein CASSPFEVGEAFF.